These 21 T cell receptor beta chains came from one sample sequenced in a study of beta chain features in type 1 diabetes. General study results and limits: Type 1 diabetes patients had moderately but significantly shorter TCRB CDR3s in all four CD4+ subsets.

No antigen has been identified for these receptors. The isolated RNA, all of it, was reverse transcribed, so expressed TCRB transcripts were what got sequenced. Clones were sequenced by immunoSEQ multiplex PCR, and TCRdb holds only the in-frame ones, with some missing. This table has about 340,000 clones, roughly 13% appearing once. The sample taken for sequencing was naive CD4+ T cells from blood. The origin of the receptors is a woman aged 18 to 35 with type 1 diabetes.

This chain uses TRBV15 with TRBJ2-7, with 8 nucleotides matching TRBD1. The CDR3 totals 15 residues. CDR1 is LNHNV, CDR2 YYDKDF, per germline (reference sequence). Trimming at V came to 2 bases and at J to 3 bases, leaving 6 bases not matched to a gene. CDR3 amino acids: CATSRLGTGLYEQYF. CDR3 coding DNA: TGTGCCACCAGCAGACTCGGGACAGGTCTCTACGAGCAGTACTTC. Full variable domain (missing parts from reference TRBV15 and TRBJ2-7): DAMVIQNPRYQVTQFGKPVTLSCSQTLNHNVMYWYQQKSSQAPKLLFHYYDKDFNNEADTPDNFQSRRPNTSFCFLDIRSPGLGDTAMYLCATSRLGTGLYEQYFGPGTRLTVT.

This chain links TRBV29-1 with TRBJ2-7, with D possibly matching TRBD1 (6 bases). V lost 1 base, J lost 2 bases, and 12 bases lay in between. The CDR3 length is 14 residues. In germline, CDR1 is SQVTM, CDR2 ANQGSEA. CDR3 sequence (DNA): TGCAGCGTTGAAGGGGGCAGGGGAACCTACGAGCAGTACTTC. Its protein product is CSVEGGRGTYEQYF.

This rearrangement joins TRBV11-2 to TRBJ1-2, with D uncertain. Trimming pared 0 bases from V and 1 base from J, leaving 12 bases between. CDR1 is SGHAT and CDR2 is FQNNGV in the germline V gene. The CDR3 has 16 amino acids. CDR3 in amino acids: CASSLDPGRSNYGYTF. CDR3 sequence (DNA): TGTGCCAGCAGCTTAGACCCCGGGAGAAGTAACTATGGCTACACCTTC.

This clone turned up a few times. V is TRBV18 and J is TRBJ2-1, with TRBD2 identical over 13 bases. The CDR3 length is 18 residues. Unmatched junction bases numbered 3, after V lost 1 base and J lost 0 bases. Looked up from germline, CDR1 is KGHSH and CDR2 is LQKENI. The CDR3, as DNA: TGTGCCAGCTCACCACAACTAGCGGGAGGGTCCTCCTACAATGAGCAGTTCTTC. This codes for CASSPQLAGGSSYNEQFF.

This rearrangement joins TRBV12-5 to TRBJ2-7, with 13 positions matching TRBD2. The CDR3 sequence is 17 residues long. Germline CDR1 and CDR2: LGHNT and FRNRAP. V lost 0 bases and J lost 3; bases outside the gene matches: 5. CDR3 sequence reads: CASGLVLAGGLLYEQYF. The CDR3 DNA reads TGTGCTAGTGGTTTGGTACTAGCGGGAGGGCTCCTCTACGAGCAGTACTTC.

The V call is TRBV9, the J call TRBJ2-1; 8 positions agree with TRBD2. Germline loops: CDR1 SGDLS, CDR2 YYNGEE. CDR3 length: 15 residues. Germline trimming cut 0 bases from V and 4 bases from J; bases unmatched to any gene: 3. This chain's CDR3 is CASSVELAGYNEQFF. The CDR3 DNA reads as TGTGCCAGCAGCGTAGAGCTAGCGGGTTACAATGAGCAGTTCTTC.

V gene TRBV5-1 combines with J gene TRBJ1-4; 8 positions agree with TRBD1. The CDR3 has 17 amino acids. Germline CDR1 reads SGHRS; CDR2 reads YFSETQ. V dropped 7 bases and J dropped 4; count of bases not matched to a gene: 15. CDR3 sequence reads: CASSLLTAGQGNEKLFF. The CDR3 DNA reads as TGCGCCAGCTCCCTTTTAACGGCCGGACAGGGTAATGAAAAACTGTTTTTT.

This clone was counted a few times. V gene TRBV2 combines with J gene TRBJ2-7, with TRBD2 matching 8 bases. V gave up 7 bases and J gave up 3 bases; unmatched junction bases: 8. The germline V gene has CDR1 SNHLY and CDR2 FYNNEI. This CDR3 is built from 14 residues. The DNA of the CDR3 is TGTGCCAGCAACGACGGGACTAGAGGCTACGAGCAGTACTTC. Translated, it gives CASNDGTRGYEQYF. The full variable domain, completed using reference TRBV2 and TRBJ2-7, is EPEVTQTPSHQVTQMGQEVILRCVPISNHLYFYWYRQILGQKVEFLVSFYNNEISEKSEIFDDQFSVERPDGSNFTLKIRSTKLEDSAMYFCASNDGTRGYEQYFGPGTRLTVT.

This clone has just a few counts. Relative to the germline gene, one junction end is altered; a read error may explain this. This chain joins TRBV14 and TRBJ1-1, with D hard to call. The CDR3 runs 12 residues. Looked up from germline, CDR1 is SGHDN and CDR2 is FVKESK. The chain's CDR3 is CASSQDLRGRGF. CDR3 nucleotide sequence: TGTGCCAGCAGCCAAGATCTCCGAGGACGGGGATTT.

There are a few counts of this clone. The chain joins TRBV28 to TRBJ2-1; the match to TRBD1 covers 8 bases. The junction had 3 bases not matched to a gene; V was cut back by 2 bases and J by 6 bases. The CDR3 runs 14 residues. Germline V gene lookup returns CDR1 MDHEN and CDR2 SYDVKM. The CDR3 loop reads CASSLTGGGNEQFF. The CDR3 nucleotides are TGTGCCAGCAGTTTAACAGGGGGAGGCAATGAGCAGTTCTTC.

The chain is built from TRBV5-1 and TRBJ2-1; TRBD2 agrees at 8 bases. The V gene's germline CDR1 is SGHRS and CDR2 YFSETQ. Losses at the gene ends were 4 bases for V and 7 bases for J; bases not matched to a gene: 13. The CDR3 is made up of 16 amino acids. CDR3 amino acids: CASSPYTGGERNEQFF. CDR3 bases: TGCGCCAGCAGCCCCTACACGGGAGGGGAAAGAAATGAGCAGTTCTTC.

The rearrangement links TRBV28 to TRBJ2-3; D call uncertain. CDR3 length: 12 amino acids. CDR1 is MDHEN, CDR2 SYDVKM, per germline. The ends were cut back, 2 bases at V and 6 bases at J, with 6 bases in the middle. The CDR3, as DNA: TGTGCCAGCAGTTTAGTTACTGATACGCAGTATTTT. Its protein product is CASSLVTDTQYF.

V usage is TRBV9 and J usage is TRBJ2-7; D might be TRBD2 (6 bases). Germline assignment: CDR1 SGDLS and CDR2 YYNGEE. The CDR3 sequence is 15 residues long. Trimming took 4 bases from V and 2 from J, leaving 16 bases between them. Written as DNA, the CDR3 is TGTGCCAGCAGCCCCGGGGCGGGAAAGACCTACGAGCAGTACTTC. This translates into CASSPGAGKTYEQYF.

The chain joins TRBV19 to TRBJ2-2; the D gene is possibly TRBD2 (6 bases). The CDR3 covers 16 residues. Germline V gives CDR1 LNHDA, CDR2 SQIVND (reference sequence). V was trimmed by 6 bases and J by 4 bases, leaving 18 bases between them. The CDR3 region is CASSTNRERITGELFF. CDR3 DNA: TGTGCCAGTAGCACCAATCGGGAGCGTATCACCGGGGAGCTGTTTTTT. Combining the CDR3 with reference TRBV19 and TRBJ2-2 gives the whole variable domain DGGITQSPKYLFRKEGQNVTLSCEQNLNHDAMYWYRQDPGQGLRLIYYSQIVNDFQKGDIAEGYSVSREKKESFPLTVTSAQKNPTAFYLCASSTNRERITGELFFGEGSRLTVL.

This clone was counted between two and nine times. V usage is TRBV15 and J usage is TRBJ2-1; 11 nucleotides agree with TRBD2. Trimming took 0 bases from V and 6 from J; bases not matched to a gene: 1. Per the germline V gene, CDR1 is LNHNV and CDR2 is YYDKDF (reference sequence). This CDR3 region has 15 residues. CDR3 coding DNA: TGTGCCACCAGCAGAGATGGGACTAGCGGCAATGAGCAGTTCTTC. Protein: CATSRDGTSGNEQFF.

The rearrangement links TRBV18 to TRBJ1-1; D uncertain. V gave up 4 bases and J gave up 2 bases, with 11 bases separating them. From germline, CDR1 is KGHSH and CDR2 LQKENI. The CDR3 is 14 residues long. The CDR3 coding sequence is TGTGCCAGCTCACGGCCGACTATTAACACTGAAGCTTTCTTT. This sequence encodes CASSRPTINTEAFF.

This clone showed up just a few times. This rearrangement joins TRBV6-1 to TRBJ2-7; the D gene is possibly TRBD1 (6 bases). Germline loops: CDR1 MNHNS, CDR2 SASEGT. V was shortened by 6 bases and J by 7 bases, with 16 bases between the two germline ends. The CDR3 length is 13 residues. The CDR3 loop is CASRASGVEEQYV. In nucleotides, the CDR3 is TGTGCCAGCAGGGCGTCAGGGGTGGAGGAGCAGTACGTC.

The chain carries TRBV7-2 and TRBJ2-1, with D maybe TRBD2 (5 bases). The CDR3 is 16 residues long. With 5 bases removed from V and 7 bases from J, the gap between germline ends came to 21 bases. Germline V lookup: CDR1 SGHTA, CDR2 FQGNSA. This chain's CDR3 is CASSQEWRQRGNEQFF. In DNA, the CDR3 is TGTGCCAGCAGCCAGGAATGGAGGCAGCGAGGAAATGAGCAGTTCTTC.

The V and J genes are TRBV19 and TRBJ1-5, with a tentative D call TRBD1 (6 bases). The V gene's germline CDR1 is LNHDA and CDR2 SQIVND (reference sequence). V lost 5 bases, J lost 4 bases, and 15 bases lay in between. CDR3 size: 15 residues. DNA of the CDR3: TGTGCCAGTAGTCCCATGGGAGGGGGGAATCAGCCCCAGCATTTT. As protein: CASSPMGGGNQPQHF.

This clone was seen only a few times. The CDR3 DNA reads as TGTGCCAGCAGCCCCGATCTTAGTGGTGAGCAGTTCTTC. Translation gives CASSPDLSGEQFF. The chain couples TRBV7-2 to TRBJ2-1, with unresolved D. V was shortened by 5 bases and J by 9 bases, with 14 bases between the two germline ends. The germline CDR1 and CDR2 sequences are SGHTA and FQGNSA. This CDR3 is 13 amino acids long.

This clone has only a few counts. The chain joins TRBV28 to TRBJ2-2; 12 bases are a match to TRBD2. Germline V CDR1 and CDR2: MDHEN, SYDVKM. This CDR3 has 16 amino acids. J gave up 4 bases and V 5 bases, and 5 bases lay outside the gene matches. The CDR3 sequence: CASSPPSGRGTGELFF. CDR3 bases: TGTGCCAGCAGTCCCCCTAGCGGGAGGGGCACCGGGGAGCTGTTTTTT.